This passage covers 10 T cell receptor beta chains from one sample sequenced in a study of beta chain features in type 1 diabetes (dated by TCRdb to 2017 to 2018). Study-level results and caveats: Type 1 diabetes patients showed a moderate but significant shortening of TCRB CDR3 length in all four CD4+ subsets.

To prepare the library, the immunoSEQ multiplex PCR assay was applied. The High Capacity cDNA Reverse Transcription Kit was used to reverse transcribe all of the isolated RNA, meaning that expressed TCRB transcripts were what got sequenced. The clones in this table, taken by TCRdb from immuneACCESS, are in-frame only. Not every clone is retained; where verified, under half of the shortfall comes from an unresolved V gene, and the cause of the rest is unknown. This sample gives about 700,000 clones in total; 13% of them show up just once. Of the sample, about 0.02% is held by the ten largest clones. Their recognized antigens are unknown. The sequencing sample was made of naive CD4+ T cells from blood. This sample's cell subset or site label indicates: true naive CD4+ T cells. The receptors stem from a man younger than 35 with type 1 diabetes.

This chain links TRBV20-1 with TRBJ1-1; D is ambiguous. V lost 4 bases, J lost 2 bases, and 5 bases lay in between. The CDR3 totals 11 residues. Germline-derived CDR1 and CDR2 are DFQATT and SNEGSKA (reference sequence). This chain's CDR3 is CSATANTEAFF. The CDR3 nucleotides read TGCAGTGCTACGGCAAACACTGAAGCTTTCTTT.

A single count supports this clone. The chain links TRBV27 to TRBJ1-5, with 7 bases identical to TRBD1. CDR1 is MNHEY and CDR2 is SMNVEV in the germline V gene (reference sequence). V shed 6 bases, J shed 5 bases, and the junction held 7 bases outside the gene matches. CDR3 length: 14 amino acids. This CDR3 reads CASSPRQGHQPQHF. The CDR3 DNA reads as TGTGCCAGCAGCCCCCGACAGGGCCATCAGCCCCAGCATTTT.

V is TRBV5-1 and J is TRBJ1-3, with 8 bases matching TRBD1. The CDR3 contains 14 residues. Germline lookup yields CDR1 SGHRS and CDR2 YFSETQ. After removal of 5 bases from V and 8 bases from J, the junction contained 9 bases not matched to a gene. The DNA of the CDR3 is TGCGCCAGCAGAATCGGGACAGGAGGCCACACCATATATTTT. Translation gives CASRIGTGGHTIYF.

This chain connects TRBV19 to TRBJ1-5, with D unclear. The CDR3 runs 14 residues. V dropped 3 bases and J dropped 6 bases, with 12 bases sitting between them. Germline CDR1 is LNHDA and CDR2 is SQIVND (reference sequence). Here the CDR3 DNA reads TGTGCCAGTAGTATGTATAGGGATAGTCAGCCCCAGCATTTT. Amino acid sequence: CASSMYRDSQPQHF.

The chain links TRBV19 to TRBJ2-1; 7 bases align to TRBD2. V gave up 6 bases and J gave up 5 bases; unmatched junction bases: 7. Germline V gene sequence: CDR1 LNHDA, CDR2 SQIVND (reference sequence). The CDR3 has 14 amino acids. CDR3 nucleotide sequence: TGTGCCAGTAGCCCAACCGGGGGGAACAATGAGCAGTTCTTC. Translated: CASSPTGGNNEQFF.

The rearrangement uses TRBV7-3 and TRBJ2-2; D is undetermined. Germline V lookup: CDR1 SGHTA, CDR2 FQGTGA. This CDR3 is built from 12 residues. V was pared by 4 bases and J by 6 bases, with 6 bases between. The CDR3: CASSYFAGELFF. The CDR3, as DNA: TGTGCCAGCAGCTATTTTGCCGGGGAGCTGTTTTTT. Based on the CDR3 plus reference TRBV7-3 and TRBJ2-2, the full variable domain is GAGVSQTPSNKVTEKGKYVELRCDPISGHTALYWYRQSLGQGPEFLIYFQGTGAADDSGLPNDRFFAVRPEGSVSTLKIQRTERGDSAVYLCASSYFAGELFFGEGSRLTVL.

Only a few counts were recorded for this clone. This rearrangement joins TRBV4-1 to TRBJ2-3; 11 positions agree with TRBD2. The junction had 10 bases not matched to a gene; V was cut back by 1 base and J by 10 bases. The CDR3 covers 16 residues. Per the germline V gene, CDR1 is MGHRA and CDR2 is YSYEKL. The CDR3 DNA sequence: TGCGCCAGCAGCCAAGCCCTAGGGACTAGCGGATTTGCGCAGTATTTT. Its protein product is CASSQALGTSGFAQYF.

This clone has a handful of counts. The rearrangement joins TRBV6-5 to TRBJ1-6, with D unclear. The germline V gene encodes CDR1 MNHEY and CDR2 SVGAGI. Trimming shortened V by 0 bases and J by 5 bases, and 11 bases separated the two germline ends. The CDR3 is 16 residues long. CDR3 sequence: CASSYSKLDHNSPLHF. As DNA, the CDR3 is TGTGCCAGCAGTTACTCGAAGTTAGACCATAATTCACCCCTCCACTTT.

J is TRBJ1-3 and V is TRBV5-4; 8 bases are shared with TRBD1. The CDR3 consists of 16 residues. Germline lookup yields CDR1 SGHNT and CDR2 YYREEE (reference sequence). Trimming cost V 4 bases and J 4 bases; bases outside gene matches: 10. The CDR3 protein is CASSQVGQGTGNTIYF. DNA for the CDR3: TGTGCCAGCAGCCAAGTAGGACAGGGTACCGGAAACACCATATATTTT. Together with reference TRBV5-4 and TRBJ1-3, the CDR3 gives the full variable domain: ETGVTQSPTHLIKTRGQQVTLRCSSQSGHNTVSWYQQALGQGPQFIFQYYREEENGRGNFPPRFSGLQFPNYSSELNVNALELDDSALYLCASSQVGQGTGNTIYFGEGSWLTVV.

V is TRBV4-2 and J is TRBJ2-2; 11 nucleotides line up with TRBD2. CDR1 and CDR2 from the germline V gene are LGHNA and YNFKEQ. The ends lost 4 bases at V and 13 bases at J; junction bases unmatched: 11. The CDR3 runs to 15 residues. The CDR3: CASSRGTSGAEVLFF. The CDR3 DNA reads TGTGCCAGCAGCCGGGGGACTAGCGGAGCTGAGGTGCTGTTTTTT.